These T cell receptor beta chains were read from a single sample in a study of blood T cells in healthy people across ages. A single record per CDR3 protein comes from TCRdb applying MiXCR to the 5' RACE reads. In the table there are hundreds of thousands of distinct CDR3 sequences, about 42% of which are singletons. Sequencing used blood. The receptor set was obtained from a man in his sixties in good health. CDR3s include the opening cysteine and the closing phenylalanine or tryptophan. The D gene is left open where the match is weak. A clone size is listed for some rows: how often the clone was seen (once, few, many), or a class if it is expanded.

V: TRBV5-1; J: TRBJ1-1; D: TRBD1; size: .; DNA: TGCGCCAGCAGCTTGGGGGGCGACAGGGCCACTGAAGCTTTCTTT; CDR3: CASSLGGDRATEAFF
V: TRBV7-2; J: TRBJ2-3; D: TRBD2; size: .; DNA: TGTGCCAGCAGCCCCGAACCAACGGGACGAGCGGGAGGAGATACGCAGTATTTT; CDR3: CASSPEPTGRAGGDTQYF
V: TRBV28; J: TRBJ2-3; D: .; size: few; DNA: TGTGCCAGCAGTTTTAGGGGAACGCGGTATTTT; CDR3: CASSFRGTRYF
V: TRBV20-1; J: TRBJ1-1; D: .; size: .; DNA: TGCAGTGCTAGAGATGCCGCCAGGGGGAACACTGAAGCTTTCTTT; CDR3: CSARDAARGNTEAFF
V: TRBV5-4; J: TRBJ2-4; D: .; size: few; DNA: TGTGCCAGCAGCTTCGAGGGGGGGAGGCGAAACATTCAGTACTTC; CDR3: CASSFEGGRRNIQYF
V: TRBV15; J: TRBJ2-5; D: .; size: few; DNA: TGTGCCACCAGCAGAGATTTAAAGGTCGGGCAGGGAGAGACCCAGTACTTC; CDR3: CATSRDLKVGQGETQYF
V: TRBV7-8; J: TRBJ2-1; D: .; size: few; DNA: TGTGCCAGCAGCTTAAGCGTTGGCAATGAGCAGTTCTTC; CDR3: CASSLSVGNEQFF
V: TRBV5-1; J: TRBJ2-4; D: .; size: few; DNA: TGCGCCAGCAGCTTGGGACAGGTGGAGAACATTCAGTACTTC; CDR3: CASSLGQVENIQYF
V: TRBV5-1; J: TRBJ2-3; D: TRBD2; size: .; DNA: TGCGCCAGCAGCCCCACCCTAGCGGGGGGCACAGATACGCAGTATTTT; CDR3: CASSPTLAGGTDTQYF
V: TRBV11-2; J: TRBJ1-2; D: .; size: .; DNA: TGTGCCAGCAGCTTAACGGGACAAGGCACCTTC; CDR3: CASSLTGQGTF
V: TRBV7-9; J: TRBJ2-1; D: .; size: .; DNA: TGTGCCAGCAGCTTATTTACACATGAGCAGTTCTTC; CDR3: CASSLFTHEQFF
V: TRBV24-1; J: TRBJ2-1; D: .; size: .; DNA: TGTACCACCAGTGATCCCAGGAACCCCTACAATGAGCTGTTCTTC; CDR3: CTTSDPRNPYNELFF
V: TRBV20-1; J: TRBJ2-3; D: TRBD2; size: few; DNA: TGCAGTGCTAGTATGTCGGGGGGAATAGATACGCAGTATTTT; CDR3: CSASMSGGIDTQYF
V: TRBV18; J: TRBJ2-7; D: .; size: few; DNA: TGTGCCAGCTCATCGGCAGGCCCGGACGAGCAGTACTTC; CDR3: CASSSAGPDEQYF
V: TRBV6-5; J: TRBJ2-7; D: .; size: .; DNA: TGTGCCAGCCAAAAACCTGGGACTTACGAGCAGTACTTC; CDR3: CASQKPGTYEQYF
V: TRBV5-1; J: TRBJ1-1; D: .; size: .; DNA: TGCGCCAGCAGCTCAGGGAGGGACACTGAAGCTTTCTTT; CDR3: CASSSGRDTEAFF
V: TRBV7-2; J: TRBJ1-4; D: .; size: .; DNA: TGTGCCAGCAGGGTGGACGGAATTAATGAAAAACTGTTTTTT; CDR3: CASRVDGINEKLFF
V: TRBV4-1; J: TRBJ2-1; D: .; size: .; DNA: TGCGCCAGCAGCCAAACCGAGAAGCTCATCAATGAGCAGTTCTTC; CDR3: CASSQTEKLINEQFF
V: TRBV6-6; J: TRBJ1-1; D: TRBD1; size: .; DNA: TGTGCCAGCAGTTCCACAGGGGGCTCCACTGAAGCTTTCTTT; CDR3: CASSSTGGSTEAFF
V: TRBV4-3; J: TRBJ1-2; D: .; size: .; DNA: TGCGCCAGCAGCCACTCGACGGGGGAGATTTATGGCTACACCTTC; CDR3: CASSHSTGEIYGYTF
V: TRBV25-1; J: TRBJ2-1; D: .; size: few; DNA: TGTGCCAGCAGTGAACTCAGGAGGGGCCTATACAATGAGCAGTTCTTC; CDR3: CASSELRRGLYNEQFF
V: TRBV5-6; J: TRBJ2-3; D: TRBD2; size: .; DNA: TGTGCCAGCAGCTATAGGACTAGCGGGACCAACACAGATACGCAGTATTTT; CDR3: CASSYRTSGTNTDTQYF
V: TRBV11-2; J: TRBJ2-5; D: .; size: few; DNA: TGTGCCAGCACCACTTTCCCCGGGCAGGACCAGTACTTC; CDR3: CASTTFPGQDQYF
V: TRBV10-3; J: TRBJ1-2; D: TRBD1; size: .; DNA: TGTGCCATCAGTCGACAGGGAGATAACTATGGCTACACCTTC; CDR3: CAISRQGDNYGYTF
V: TRBV6-1; J: TRBJ2-1; D: .; size: .; DNA: TGTGCCAGCAGTGAATCGATTGTAACAGGGAGCAACAATGAGCAGTTCTTC; CDR3: CASSESIVTGSNNEQFF
V: TRBV4-1; J: TRBJ2-3; D: .; size: few; DNA: TGCGCCAGCAGGGGGATCCGGGGCACAGATACGCAGTATTTT; CDR3: CASRGIRGTDTQYF
V: TRBV6-1; J: TRBJ2-7; D: .; size: .; DNA: TGTGCCAGCAGTGAAAACCCCAGCTCCTACGAGCAGTACTTC; CDR3: CASSENPSSYEQYF
V: TRBV20-1; J: TRBJ1-6; D: TRBD1; size: .; DNA: TGCAGTGCTGGTCCGGGACAGAACAATTCACCCCTCCACTTT; CDR3: CSAGPGQNNSPLHF
V: TRBV30; J: TRBJ2-1; D: .; size: .; DNA: TGTGCCGGGAGTCCTTCGTTCGAGCAGTTCTTC; CDR3: CAGSPSFEQFF
V: TRBV28; J: TRBJ2-7; D: .; size: many; DNA: TGTGCCAGCAGTTTAATCGGCCAGGACGTATACTACGAGCAGTACTTC; CDR3: CASSLIGQDVYYEQYF
V: TRBV20-1; J: TRBJ2-5; D: .; size: .; DNA: TGCAGTGCTCCCGTGGGGGCTACGAGGGCGACCCAGTACTTC; CDR3: CSAPVGATRATQYF
V: TRBV28; J: TRBJ2-3; D: .; size: few; DNA: TGTGCCAGCAGTAGCCACGCGGCGTCCGGCACAGATACGCAGTATTTT; CDR3: CASSSHAASGTDTQYF
V: TRBV6-4; J: TRBJ2-4; D: .; size: once; DNA: TGTGCCAACCCGACGAAGGAGGAAGCCAAAAACATTCAGTACTTC; CDR3: CANPTKEEAKNIQYF
V: TRBV12-3/TRBV12-4; J: TRBJ2-1; D: TRBD2; size: few; DNA: TGTGCCAGCAGGAGCTCTAGCGGGGGCTACAATGAGCAGTTCTTC; CDR3: CASRSSSGGYNEQFF
V: TRBV7-9; J: TRBJ2-7; D: .; size: .; DNA: TGTGCCAGCAGCATAACAGATTCCAAGCAGTACTTC; CDR3: CASSITDSKQYF
V: TRBV12-3/TRBV12-4; J: TRBJ2-1; D: TRBD2; size: few; DNA: TGTGCCAGCATTCTTACTAGCGGGGCCCAGGGAGAGCAGTTCTTC; CDR3: CASILTSGAQGEQFF
V: TRBV29-1; J: TRBJ2-7; D: TRBD1; size: .; DNA: TGCAGCGTTGAACAGGGGGCCAAGGGGTTGTACTTC; CDR3: CSVEQGAKGLYF
V: TRBV11-2; J: TRBJ2-1; D: .; size: .; DNA: TGTGCCAGCAGGCTTGACCGCAATGAGCAGTTCTTC; CDR3: CASRLDRNEQFF
V: TRBV20-1; J: TRBJ2-3; D: TRBD1; size: .; DNA: TGCAGTGCTAGAGTGGCCTACTCCGGGACAGACGCTAGCACAGATACGCAGTATTTT; CDR3: CSARVAYSGTDASTDTQYF
V: TRBV5-1; J: TRBJ2-3; D: TRBD2; size: .; DNA: TGCGCCAGCAGCTTGTTATTAGCGGGGGGCGTGGATACGCAGTATTTT; CDR3: CASSLLLAGGVDTQYF
V: TRBV28; J: TRBJ2-7; D: .; size: .; DNA: TGTGCCAGCTGTGGCACGTACTACGAGCAGTACTTC; CDR3: CASCGTYYEQYF
V: TRBV10-2; J: TRBJ2-5; D: TRBD2; size: .; DNA: TGCGCCAGCAGGCGGCTAGCGGGGGGTCCGGAGACCCAGTACTTC; CDR3: CASRRLAGGPETQYF
V: TRBV7-2; J: TRBJ2-5; D: .; size: few; DNA: TGTGCCAGCAGCTTAGCGCGGACAGCTCAAGAGACCCAGTACTTC; CDR3: CASSLARTAQETQYF